These T cell receptor beta chains were read from a single sample in a study of blood T cell repertoires in COVID-19. Clones were sequenced by immunoSEQ multiplex PCR, and TCRdb holds only the in-frame ones, with some missing. The sample lists roughly 200,000 clones; 70% to 90% were seen once. The sequencing input was peripheral blood. These receptors were taken from a woman aged 25 to 39 with acute or convalescent COVID-19. CDR3s include the opening cysteine and the closing phenylalanine or tryptophan. The D gene is left open where the match is weak. Size is omitted from some rows. Given values are once, few, many or a class for expanded clones.

CDR3 DNA: TGTGCCACCAGCTCAAGCTCAGCGGTGCTAGCCAAAAACATTCAGTACTTC
CDR3 protein: CATSSSSAVLAKNIQYF
D gene: NA
J gene: TRBJ2-4
V gene: TRBV15
clone size: NA

CDR3 DNA: TGTGCCAGCAGCTTAATGACAGATGAAGCTTTCTTT
CDR3 protein: CASSLMTDEAFF
D gene: NA
J gene: TRBJ1-1
V gene: TRBV7-2
clone size: NA

CDR3 DNA: TGTGCCAGCAGCCAATGGAGCTCAGAGGGCGAGCAGTACTTC
CDR3 protein: CASSQWSSEGEQYF
D gene: NA
J gene: TRBJ2-7
V gene: TRBV3-1/TRBV3-2
clone size: NA

CDR3 DNA: TGTCAGGGGGTCTCCCGGGCCTTAAACAATGAGCAGTTCTTC
CDR3 protein: CQGVSRALNNEQFF
D gene: TRBD1
J gene: TRBJ2-1
V gene: TRBV30
clone size: NA

CDR3 DNA: TGCAGTGCTCCACGGGGGTTAGAAGCTTTCTTT
CDR3 protein: CSAPRGLEAFF
D gene: NA
J gene: TRBJ1-1
V gene: TRBV20-1
clone size: NA

CDR3 DNA: TGTGCCAGCAGTGATGACCCGGGACAGGGAACAGATACGCAGTATTTT
CDR3 protein: CASSDDPGQGTDTQYF
D gene: TRBD1
J gene: TRBJ2-3
V gene: TRBV6-1
clone size: NA

CDR3 DNA: TGTGCCAGCAGCTTAGCGGGAGGGGGATACGAGCAGTACTTC
CDR3 protein: CASSLAGGGYEQYF
D gene: TRBD2
J gene: TRBJ2-7
V gene: TRBV11-2
clone size: NA

CDR3 DNA: TGTGCCAGCAGCCCAGGGGGCGCGGCAGGTAATGAAAAACTGTTTTTT
CDR3 protein: CASSPGGAAGNEKLFF
D gene: TRBD1
J gene: TRBJ1-4
V gene: TRBV28
clone size: NA

CDR3 DNA: TGTGCCACCAGCAGAGATAGGTTGAGGGCCTCCTACGAGCAGTACTTC
CDR3 protein: CATSRDRLRASYEQYF
D gene: NA
J gene: TRBJ2-7
V gene: TRBV15
clone size: NA

CDR3 DNA: TGTGCCAGCAGTCCCACGGGCACTGAAGCTTTCTTT
CDR3 protein: CASSPTGTEAFF
D gene: NA
J gene: TRBJ1-1
V gene: TRBV6-5
clone size: NA

CDR3 DNA: TGTGCCAGTAGTGTGTTCTCTAGCAATCAGCCCCAGCATTTT
CDR3 protein: CASSVFSSNQPQHF
D gene: NA
J gene: TRBJ1-5
V gene: TRBV19
clone size: NA

CDR3 DNA: TGTGCCAGCAGCCGGCTAGGTTTGGAGCTGTTTTTT
CDR3 protein: CASSRLGLELFF
D gene: NA
J gene: TRBJ2-2
V gene: TRBV7-9
clone size: few

CDR3 DNA: TGTGCCACGACGCGGTCGCGGAACACTGAAGCTTTCTTT
CDR3 protein: CATTRSRNTEAFF
D gene: NA
J gene: TRBJ1-1
V gene: TRBV6-5
clone size: NA

CDR3 DNA: TGTGCCAGCAGTGATCCAGGGACTGGGACTTCCGCGAATGAGCAGTTCTTC
CDR3 protein: CASSDPGTGTSANEQFF
D gene: NA
J gene: TRBJ2-1
V gene: TRBV25-1
clone size: NA

CDR3 DNA: TGTGCCTGGAGTCTGACTAGCGGGAGCTCCTTT
CDR3 protein: CAWSLTSGSSF
D gene: TRBD2
J gene: TRBJ2-3
V gene: TRBV30
clone size: NA

CDR3 DNA: TGTGCCAGCAGTTTTCTAGCGCACACAGATACGCAGTATTTT
CDR3 protein: CASSFLAHTDTQYF
D gene: NA
J gene: TRBJ2-3
V gene: TRBV27
clone size: once

CDR3 DNA: TGTGCCAGCAGCCAAGGGACAGGGGGCGCCGGTTATAATTCACCCCTCCACTTT
CDR3 protein: CASSQGTGGAGYNSPLHF
D gene: TRBD1
J gene: TRBJ1-6
V gene: TRBV3-1/TRBV3-2
clone size: NA

CDR3 DNA: TGTGCCAAACGGGACAGAACATACGAGCAGTACTTC
CDR3 protein: CAKRDRTYEQYF
D gene: TRBD1
J gene: TRBJ2-7
V gene: TRBV12-3/TRBV12-4
clone size: NA

CDR3 DNA: TGTGCCAGCAGGAAAGCGGGGGGGAATGAGCAGTTCTTC
CDR3 protein: CASRKAGGNEQFF
D gene: TRBD2
J gene: TRBJ2-1
V gene: TRBV11-3
clone size: NA

CDR3 DNA: TGTGCCAGCAGTGACGAGGGCTTCGGCTATGGCTACACCTTC
CDR3 protein: CASSDEGFGYGYTF
D gene: NA
J gene: TRBJ1-2
V gene: TRBV2
clone size: few

CDR3 DNA: TGTGCCAGCAGAGGGGGGGCAGGGCCCTACGAGCAGTACTTC
CDR3 protein: CASRGGAGPYEQYF
D gene: NA
J gene: TRBJ2-7
V gene: TRBV6-5
clone size: NA

CDR3 DNA: TGTGCCAGCAGCGCCGGGACAGGGGGCAATGAGCAGTTCTTC
CDR3 protein: CASSAGTGGNEQFF
D gene: TRBD1
J gene: TRBJ2-1
V gene: TRBV27
clone size: NA

CDR3 DNA: TGTGCCAGCAGCTTGGGCTCTAGTCCAGGGGAGCAGTTCTTC
CDR3 protein: CASSLGSSPGEQFF
D gene: NA
J gene: TRBJ2-1
V gene: TRBV5-6
clone size: NA

CDR3 DNA: TGTGCCACCAGTGACACGACTAGGTCCCTTTACAATGAGCAGTTCTTC
CDR3 protein: CATSDTTRSLYNEQFF
D gene: NA
J gene: TRBJ2-1
V gene: TRBV24-1
clone size: NA

CDR3 DNA: TGTGCCAGCAGCTTGGCTCTAGCGGGGAGCACAGATACGCAGTATTTT
CDR3 protein: CASSLALAGSTDTQYF
D gene: TRBD2
J gene: TRBJ2-3
V gene: TRBV5-5
clone size: NA

CDR3 DNA: TGTGCCAGCAGTGAAGCGTGGGGGACAAACACCGGGGAGCTGTTTTTT
CDR3 protein: CASSEAWGTNTGELFF
D gene: NA
J gene: TRBJ2-2
V gene: TRBV6-1
clone size: NA

CDR3 DNA: TGTGCCAGTAGTATACCCACAGACAGCAACTCCCTTTATAATTCACCCCTCCACTTT
CDR3 protein: CASSIPTDSNSLYNSPLHF
D gene: NA
J gene: TRBJ1-6
V gene: TRBV19
clone size: NA

CDR3 DNA: TGCGCCAGCAGCAACCGACAGGGGCAGTTCTTC
CDR3 protein: CASSNRQGQFF
D gene: TRBD1
J gene: TRBJ2-1
V gene: TRBV5-1
clone size: NA

CDR3 DNA: TGTGCCAGCCGGGACTCGGGGGACAATGAGCAGTTCTTC
CDR3 protein: CASRDSGDNEQFF
D gene: NA
J gene: TRBJ2-1
V gene: TRBV21-1
clone size: NA

CDR3 DNA: TGCAGTGCTAGTCCGCCTAGCGGGAGGATAGGTGAGCAGTTCTTC
CDR3 protein: CSASPPSGRIGEQFF
D gene: TRBD2
J gene: TRBJ2-1
V gene: TRBV20-1
clone size: NA

CDR3 DNA: TGCGCCAGCAGTGCAACCCCCCTGGGGGGGTCTGAGCAGTTCTTC
CDR3 protein: CASSATPLGGSEQFF
D gene: TRBD2
J gene: TRBJ2-1
V gene: TRBV5-1
clone size: few

CDR3 DNA: TGTGCCACCAGTGATTCGCGCTATGGCTACACCTTC
CDR3 protein: CATSDSRYGYTF
D gene: NA
J gene: TRBJ1-2
V gene: TRBV24-1
clone size: NA

CDR3 DNA: TGCAGTGCTGGGACAGCCGACTACACCTTC
CDR3 protein: CSAGTADYTF
D gene: TRBD1
J gene: TRBJ1-2
V gene: TRBV20-1
clone size: few

CDR3 DNA: TGCAGTGCTAGTCGTGGGGCCAACGTCCTGACTTTC
CDR3 protein: CSASRGANVLTF
D gene: NA
J gene: TRBJ2-6
V gene: TRBV20-1
clone size: NA

CDR3 DNA: TGTGCCAGCAGTTTTGGACAGGGGCGCTCCTACAATGAGCAGTTCTTC
CDR3 protein: CASSFGQGRSYNEQFF
D gene: TRBD1
J gene: TRBJ2-1
V gene: TRBV27
clone size: NA

CDR3 DNA: TGTGCCAGCAGTGTCTGGGCGGGAGGGACAGATACGCAGTATTTT
CDR3 protein: CASSVWAGGTDTQYF
D gene: TRBD2
J gene: TRBJ2-3
V gene: TRBV9
clone size: few

CDR3 DNA: TGTGCCAGCAGCTTAGAAGTCAGGGGGCCTGGAAACACCATATATTTT
CDR3 protein: CASSLEVRGPGNTIYF
D gene: TRBD1
J gene: TRBJ1-3
V gene: TRBV7-9
clone size: few

CDR3 DNA: TGTGCCACCAGGGTTGACAGTTCGCTACCCCTCCACTTT
CDR3 protein: CATRVDSSLPLHF
D gene: NA
J gene: TRBJ1-6
V gene: TRBV15
clone size: NA

CDR3 DNA: TGCGCCAGCAGCTTGTGGGAGGCTTGGGAAGATACGCAGTATTTT
CDR3 protein: CASSLWEAWEDTQYF
D gene: NA
J gene: TRBJ2-3
V gene: TRBV5-1
clone size: NA

CDR3 DNA: TGTGCCAGCAGTTTTATCAAGGGGGCCCCCGGGGAGCTGTTTTTT
CDR3 protein: CASSFIKGAPGELFF
D gene: TRBD1
J gene: TRBJ2-2
V gene: TRBV28
clone size: NA

CDR3 DNA: TGTGCCAGCTCACCGACAGAGACCGGGGAGCTGTTTTTT
CDR3 protein: CASSPTETGELFF
D gene: NA
J gene: TRBJ2-2
V gene: TRBV18
clone size: NA

CDR3 DNA: TGCGCCAGCATTGGGGCGACTGAAGCTTTCTTT
CDR3 protein: CASIGATEAFF
D gene: NA
J gene: TRBJ1-1
V gene: TRBV5-1
clone size: NA

CDR3 DNA: TGTGCCAGCAGCAAGGGAGATGGTCAAGAGACCCAGTACTTC
CDR3 protein: CASSKGDGQETQYF
D gene: NA
J gene: TRBJ2-5
V gene: TRBV9
clone size: NA

CDR3 DNA: TGTGCCAGCAGCTTGTATGGCCTAGCGGACCCCGGGACCCAGTACTTC
CDR3 protein: CASSLYGLADPGTQYF
D gene: TRBD2
J gene: TRBJ2-5
V gene: TRBV5-4
clone size: once

CDR3 DNA: TGTGCCAGCAGTGAAAAGGGACAGTCCTACAATGAGCAGTTCTTC
CDR3 protein: CASSEKGQSYNEQFF
D gene: TRBD1
J gene: TRBJ2-1
V gene: TRBV2
clone size: NA

CDR3 DNA: TGCGCCAGCAGCTTCCACGGGACAGGGGGAGACATTCAGTACTTC
CDR3 protein: CASSFHGTGGDIQYF
D gene: TRBD1
J gene: TRBJ2-4
V gene: TRBV5-1
clone size: NA

CDR3 DNA: TGTGCCAGCAGTCAAGTTTTGCCAGGGTCCAACACCATATATTTT
CDR3 protein: CASSQVLPGSNTIYF
D gene: NA
J gene: TRBJ1-3
V gene: TRBV28
clone size: NA

CDR3 DNA: TGTGCCAGCAGAACCAGACAAGTAGAGACCCAGTACTTC
CDR3 protein: CASRTRQVETQYF
D gene: NA
J gene: TRBJ2-5
V gene: TRBV7-2
clone size: NA

CDR3 DNA: TGTGCCAGCAGCCCCGGGACATTTAACACTGAAGCTTTCTTT
CDR3 protein: CASSPGTFNTEAFF
D gene: NA
J gene: TRBJ1-1
V gene: TRBV7-9
clone size: NA

CDR3 DNA: TGTGCCAGCAGCTTTGGGGGAGGGCCAAATACGCAGTATTTT
CDR3 protein: CASSFGGGPNTQYF
D gene: TRBD2
J gene: TRBJ2-3
V gene: TRBV11-2
clone size: once

CDR3 DNA: TGTGCCAGCAGCCGAGGAGGGCCCGGGGAGCTGTTTTTT
CDR3 protein: CASSRGGPGELFF
D gene: NA
J gene: TRBJ2-2
V gene: TRBV12-3/TRBV12-4
clone size: NA

CDR3 DNA: TGTGCCAGCAGCCCCGAGTCGGGACAGTACGAGCAGTACTTC
CDR3 protein: CASSPESGQYEQYF
D gene: TRBD1
J gene: TRBJ2-7
V gene: TRBV28
clone size: NA

CDR3 DNA: TGTGCCAGCTACCGCGGGGGGGAGCTGTTTTTT
CDR3 protein: CASYRGGELFF
D gene: NA
J gene: TRBJ2-2
V gene: TRBV7-2
clone size: NA